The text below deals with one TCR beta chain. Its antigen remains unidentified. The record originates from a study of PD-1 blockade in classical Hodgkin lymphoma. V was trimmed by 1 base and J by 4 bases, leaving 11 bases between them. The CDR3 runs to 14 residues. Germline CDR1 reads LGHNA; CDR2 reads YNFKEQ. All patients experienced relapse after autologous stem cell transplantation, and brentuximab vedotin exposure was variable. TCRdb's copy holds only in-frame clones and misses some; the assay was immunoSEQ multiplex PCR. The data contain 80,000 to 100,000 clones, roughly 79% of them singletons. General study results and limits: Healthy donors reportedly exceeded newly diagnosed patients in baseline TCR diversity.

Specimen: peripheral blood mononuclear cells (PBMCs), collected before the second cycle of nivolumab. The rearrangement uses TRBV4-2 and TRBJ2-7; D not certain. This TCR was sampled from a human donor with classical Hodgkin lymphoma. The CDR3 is CASSQVPGPYEQYF. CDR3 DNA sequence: TGTGCCAGCAGCCAAGTACCCGGGCCTTACGAGCAGTACTTC.